This T cell receptor (beta chain) appears in the sequencing data of a study of blood T cell repertoires in COVID-19. About the research overall: Both acute and convalescent COVID-19 samples were obtained from the United States, Italy and Spain.

From germline, CDR1 is MDHEN and CDR2 SYDVKM. Between the trimmed V and J ends, which lost 7 bases and 4 bases, there was a span of 23 bases. The CDR3 is 16 amino acids. Per the study methods: Researchers report that nucleated cell counts were estimated from reference gene primer amplification. Libraries were prepared by immunoSEQ multiplex PCR; TCRdb keeps only in-frame clonotypes and omits some of them. D and trimming were read from the DNA, whereas the V and J calls and clone size are those reported in that table. The sample has some 75,000 clones; around 90% are singletons. The receptor was isolated from a human donor in a cohort sampled during active COVID-19. The rearrangement links TRBV28 to TRBJ2-7; D may be TRBD1 (5 bases). Sequenced input: peripheral blood. The chain's CDR3 is CASTHIPGHPTYEQYF. CDR3 nucleotides: TGTGCCAGCACACACATCCCAGGACACCCGACATACGAGCAGTACTTC.